These 31 T cell receptor beta chains were sequenced from one sample in a study of blood T cell repertoires in COVID-19. The assay was immunoSEQ multiplex PCR, and TCRdb's table has in-frame clones only and misses some. The sample consists of fewer than 500,000 clones, roughly 77% of them appearing once. Specimen: peripheral blood. The receptors come from a human donor with acute or convalescent COVID-19. The donor label of this sample is uncertain.

The chain has TRBV5-1 and TRBJ2-5; D uncertain. This CDR3 is 15 amino acids long. Trimming removed 3 bases at V and 2 bases at J, with 14 bases between. In germline, CDR1 is SGHRS, CDR2 YFSETQ. The CDR3 DNA reads TGCGCCAGCAGCTCCCAAAGCCGGGTTCAAGAGACCCAGTACTTC. This encodes CASSSQSRVQETQYF.

V gene TRBV7-9 combines with J gene TRBJ1-1; weak D call: TRBD1 (6 bases). Trimming removed 6 bases from V and 5 bases from J, with 22 bases in between. The CDR3 is 16 amino acids. Per germline, CDR1 SEHNR and CDR2 FQNEAQ (reference sequence). The CDR3 loop is CASSPTRGPVVTEAFF. The CDR3 DNA is TGTGCCAGCAGTCCCACCAGGGGCCCGGTGGTAACTGAAGCTTTCTTT.

This rearrangement joins TRBV6-4 to TRBJ1-6; the D is unclear. From germline, CDR1 is MRHNA and CDR2 SNTAGT. The CDR3 runs 13 residues. V lost 6 bases and J lost 8, with 11 bases in between. CDR3 residues: CASSVQADSPLHF. The CDR3 DNA sequence: TGTGCCAGCAGCGTCCAAGCGGATTCACCCCTCCACTTT.

The chain links TRBV2 to TRBJ1-1, with TRBD1 as a possible D gene (6 bases). Germline V CDR1 and CDR2: SNHLY, FYNNEI. Trimming stripped 6 bases from V and 0 bases from J, with 20 bases between. This CDR3 region has 17 residues. The CDR3 DNA follows: TGTGCCAGCAGCCGAGGGGGAAGGGGCAATATGAACACTGAAGCTTTCTTT. This codes for CASSRGGRGNMNTEAFF.

This sequence joins TRBV5-4 and TRBJ2-7; perhaps TRBD2 as D (6 bases). The CDR3 is 14 residues long. The germline V gene has CDR1 SGHNT and CDR2 YYREEE (reference sequence). The V end lost 4 bases, the J end lost 7 bases, and 18 bases lay between the germline ends. Written as DNA, the CDR3 is TGTGCCAGCAGCCCGGACTACCGCGGCAGGGAGCAGTACTTC. Translation gives CASSPDYRGREQYF.

The rearrangement links TRBV7-2 to TRBJ2-7, with D hard to call. The CDR3 has 15 residues. Trimming removed 0 bases from V and 0 bases from J, with 9 bases in between. Germline assignment: CDR1 SGHTA and CDR2 FQGNSA. The CDR3 nucleotides are TGTGCCAGCAGCTTAGCCCACTCCATCTCCTACGAGCAGTACTTC. It is translated as CASSLAHSISYEQYF.

The chain has TRBV30 and TRBJ2-2, with TRBD1 matching 7 bases. The CDR3 extends over 14 amino acids. J lost 2 bases, V lost 8 bases, and 8 bases had no gene match. Germline V gene lookup returns CDR1 GTSNPN and CDR2 SVGIG (reference sequence). The CDR3 loop is CAQSRGYNTGELFF. The CDR3 DNA reads as TGTGCCCAGTCCAGGGGGTACAACACCGGGGAGCTGTTTTTT.

This chain joins TRBV7-2 and TRBJ2-5, with TRBD2 identical over 9 bases. Germline V gene sequence: CDR1 SGHTA, CDR2 FQGNSA. Trimming removed 5 bases from V and 6 bases from J; junction bases left unmatched: 7. The CDR3 loop spans 14 amino acids. The CDR3 DNA reads TGTGCCAGCAGCCCCCGACTAGCGGTACAGACCCAGTACTTC. Its protein product is CASSPRLAVQTQYF. The full variable domain, in which reference TRBV7-2 and TRBJ2-5 provide the parts outside the CDR3, is GAGVSQSPSNKVTEKGKDVELRCDPISGHTALYWYRQSLGQGLEFLIYFQGNSAPDKSGLPSDRFSAERTGGSVSTLTIQRTQQEDSAVYLCASSPRLAVQTQYFGPGTRLLVL.

This clone was counted a single time. This chain uses TRBV9 with TRBJ2-2; 13 nucleotides align to TRBD2. V was pared by 0 bases and J by 5 bases, with 1 base of the junction left unmatched. Germline V gene lookup returns CDR1 SGDLS and CDR2 YYNGEE. The CDR3 is made up of 16 amino acids. The CDR3 bases are TGTGCCAGCAGCGTAGGGGGACTAGCGGGGACCGGGGAGCTGTTTTTT. It encodes CASSVGGLAGTGELFF. Drawing the rest from reference TRBV9 and TRBJ2-2, the complete variable domain is DSGVTQTPKHLITATGQRVTLRCSPRSGDLSVYWYQQSLDQGLQFLIQYYNGEERAKGNILERFSAQQFPDLHSELNLSSLELGDSALYFCASSVGGLAGTGELFFGEGSRLTVL.

The J gene is TRBJ1-1, the V gene TRBV12-3 or TRBV12-4, with TRBD1 matching 8 bases. The CDR3 runs 13 residues. V dropped 6 bases and J dropped 12; count of bases not matched to a gene: 12. The CDR3 is CASRADRARRTFF. In DNA, the CDR3 is TGTGCCAGCAGGGCGGACAGGGCGAGACGAACTTTCTTT.

V usage is TRBV29-1 and J usage is TRBJ1-1; 8 bases match TRBD1. This CDR3 comprises 14 residues. CDR1 and CDR2 from the germline V gene are SQVTM and ANQGSEA. V gave up 3 bases and J gave up 0 bases; unmatched junction bases: 3. The CDR3 sequence: CSVEGQALNTEAFF. CDR3 DNA sequence: TGCAGCGTTGAGGGACAGGCCTTGAACACTGAAGCTTTCTTT. Full variable domain (missing parts from reference TRBV29-1 and TRBJ1-1): SAVISQKPSRDICQRGTSLTIQCQVDSQVTMMFWYRQQPGQSLTLIATANQGSEATYESGFVIDKFPISRPNLTFSTLTVSNMSPEDSSIYLCSVEGQALNTEAFFGQGTRLTVV.

This sequence joins TRBV2 and TRBJ1-6, with 8 bases fitting TRBD1. This CDR3 is built from 14 residues. The germline CDR1 and CDR2 sequences are SNHLY and FYNNEI. V was pared by 6 bases and J by 9 bases, with 7 bases of the junction left unmatched. The CDR3 DNA sequence: TGTGCCAGCAGGCAACAGGGGGACCTTTCACCCCTCCACTTT. Translated, it gives CASRQQGDLSPLHF.

V is TRBV7-9 and J is TRBJ1-3; the match to TRBD1 covers 9 bases. V was clipped by 5 bases and J by 2 bases; unmatched bases: 13. Germline lookup yields CDR1 SEHNR and CDR2 FQNEAQ (reference sequence). The CDR3 is 18 residues long. CDR3 nucleotides: TGTGCCAGCAGCATACCGGGACAGGGTACCGAGGCTGGAAACACCATATATTTT. Translation gives CASSIPGQGTEAGNTIYF.

This clone was observed a single time. CDR3 nucleotides: TGCGCCAGCAGTGGTACCTTTGGGGGGGAGCAGTTCTTC. It codes for CASSGTFGGEQFF. The V gene is TRBV10-2, the J gene TRBJ2-1; TRBD2 might be the D (6 bases). The CDR3 runs to 13 residues. Between the trimmed V and J ends, which lost 4 bases and 10 bases, there was a span of 14 bases. The germline V gene has CDR1 WSHSY and CDR2 SAAADI.

V usage is TRBV28 and J usage is TRBJ1-4; 10 bases line up with TRBD1. Trimming cost V 7 bases and J 8 bases; bases outside gene matches: 7. CDR3 size: 14 residues. Germline loops: CDR1 MDHEN, CDR2 SYDVKM. The DNA of the CDR3 is TGTGCCAGCACTTGGGGACAGGGGAGAGAAAAACTGTTTTTT. Its translation: CASTWGQGREKLFF.

This sequence joins TRBV28 and TRBJ1-5; the match to TRBD1 covers 7 bases. The V segment lost 6 bases and the J segment 9 bases; nucleotides outside the gene matches: 11. CDR1 is MDHEN and CDR2 is SYDVKM in the germline V gene. The CDR3 is made up of 14 amino acids. In DNA form, the CDR3 reads TGTGCCAGCAGGGGGACAGTGTTCATTCGGCCCCAGCATTTT. It codes for CASRGTVFIRPQHF.

This sequence joins TRBV10-1 and TRBJ2-7; 9 positions match TRBD1. Germline V gene lookup returns CDR1 WNHNN and CDR2 SYGVQD (reference sequence). V was pared by 4 bases and J by 3 bases, with 1 base of the junction left unmatched. This CDR3 has 13 amino acids. The DNA for the CDR3 is TGCGCCAGCAGTGCGGGACAGGGCTACGAGCAGTACTTC. The encoded protein is CASSAGQGYEQYF.

The chain employs TRBV7-9 and TRBJ2-1, with D possibly being TRBD2 (6 bases). The germline CDR1 and CDR2 sequences are SEHNR and FQNEAQ (reference sequence). The length of the CDR3 is 14 residues. V lost 5 bases and J lost 8, with 16 bases in between. The chain's CDR3 is CASSLRLDGHEQFF. CDR3 nucleotide sequence: TGTGCCAGCAGCCTTAGACTAGATGGGCATGAGCAGTTCTTC.

To note about this clone: Relative to the germline gene, one junction end is altered; a read error may explain this. V and J are TRBV5-1 and TRBJ2-3; D possibly corresponds to TRBD2 (6 bases). Germline CDR1 and CDR2: SGHRS and YFSETQ. The CDR3 is 14 amino acids. The CDR3 region is CASTLGGVGDTQYF. The CDR3 DNA sequence: TGCGCCAGCACCTTGGGGGGAGTAGGAGATACGCAGTATTTT.

Written as DNA, the CDR3 is TGCAGCGTTGAAACAGGGTCCGGAAACACCATATATTTT. This codes for CSVETGSGNTIYF. V and J are TRBV29-1 and TRBJ1-3, with D perhaps TRBD1 (6 bases). The CDR3 is made up of 13 amino acids. Germline V gene sequence: CDR1 SQVTM, CDR2 ANQGSEA. Trimming stripped 2 bases from V and 4 bases from J, with 9 bases between.

The chain employs TRBV7-9 and TRBJ1-3; D unclear. V lost 6 bases to trimming and J lost 1 base, with 4 bases between them. Germline V gene data show CDR1 as SEHNR and CDR2 as FQNEAQ (reference sequence). The CDR3 length is 12 residues. The CDR3 DNA follows: TGTGCCAGCAGACAATCTGGAAACACCATATATTTT. It yields the protein CASRQSGNTIYF.

V gene TRBV6-6 combines with J gene TRBJ2-1, with TRBD1 matching 9 bases. The CDR3 totals 15 residues. V trimming: 2 bases; J trimming: 7 bases; junction bases outside the gene matches: 6. Germline CDR1 MNHNY, CDR2 SVGAGI (reference sequence). CDR3 bases: TGTGCCAGCAGTTACGACAGGGGGGTCGGTAATGAGCAGTTCTTC. The encoded protein is CASSYDRGVGNEQFF.

This clone has more than one count but fewer than ten. The genes are TRBV18 and TRBJ1-1; D may be TRBD1 (5 bases). The CDR3 has 18 amino acids. CDR1 KGHSH and CDR2 LQKENI come from the germline V gene. Trimming pared 3 bases from V and 3 bases from J, leaving 23 bases between. The CDR3 nucleotides read TGTGCCAGCTCACCTTATCCTAGGACACCCCACGCGCACACTGAAGCTTTCTTT. Protein product: CASSPYPRTPHAHTEAFF.

This rearrangement joins TRBV5-1 to TRBJ1-5; TRBD1 matches 8 bases. Trimming cost V 2 bases and J 5 bases; bases outside gene matches: 6. The CDR3 has 15 residues. Germline V gene lookup returns CDR1 SGHRS and CDR2 YFSETQ. This CDR3 reads CASSLQGDRDQPQHF. In nucleotides, the CDR3 is TGCGCCAGCAGCTTACAGGGGGACCGGGATCAGCCCCAGCATTTT.

V is TRBV2 and J is TRBJ2-1; 8 bases are shared with TRBD1. J lost 4 bases, V lost 2 bases, and 7 bases had no gene match. Looked up from germline, CDR1 is SNHLY and CDR2 is FYNNEI. This CDR3 region has 16 residues. CDR3 nucleotides: TGTGCCAGCAGTGAACTCGGACAGGGCTCATACAATGAGCAGTTCTTC. Protein: CASSELGQGSYNEQFF.

This clone was seen only a few times. This sequence joins TRBV18 and TRBJ1-1; D gene uncertain. V was shortened by 5 bases and J by 1 base, with 8 bases between the two germline ends. The CDR3 has 13 amino acids. Germline loops: CDR1 KGHSH, CDR2 LQKENI. The CDR3 reads CASSKDWNTEAFF. The CDR3 region has the DNA TGTGCCAGCTCAAAGGACTGGAACACTGAAGCTTTCTTT.

For the CDR3, the DNA is TGTGCCAGCAGGCAGGGGTGGGACAAGGGCAATGAGCAGTTCTTC. Its protein product is CASRQGWDKGNEQFF. The chain joins TRBV6-5 to TRBJ2-1, with a weak D call TRBD1 (6 bases). Trimming left V 6 bases short and J 6 bases short, with 18 bases between. This CDR3 is built from 15 residues. In germline, CDR1 is MNHEY, CDR2 SVGAGI.

The chain uses TRBV3-1 (or the pseudogene TRBV3-2) and TRBJ2-1, with 8 bases identical to TRBD2. V was clipped by 0 bases and J by 3 bases; unmatched bases: 4. This CDR3 is built from 16 residues. Germline values: CDR1 LGHDT, CDR2 YNNKEL (reference sequence). In nucleotides, the CDR3 is TGTGCCAGCAGCCAAGATACCGGGGGGGGCTACAATGAGCAGTTCTTC. Translating it yields CASSQDTGGGYNEQFF.

The rearrangement links TRBV10-3 to TRBJ1-5; D uncertain. The length of the CDR3 is 14 residues. Germline CDR1 ENHRY, CDR2 SYGVKD. Trimming stripped 3 bases from V and 0 bases from J, with 6 bases between. CDR3 sequence: CAISDGGSNQPQHF. CDR3 bases: TGTGCCATCAGTGATGGAGGTAGCAATCAGCCCCAGCATTTT.

The V call is TRBV30, the J call TRBJ1-2; 9 nucleotides match TRBD1. V shed 2 bases and J 14 bases; nucleotides not matched to a gene: 9. Germline CDR1 GTSNPN, CDR2 SVGIG (reference sequence). The CDR3 has 12 amino acids. The CDR3 DNA reads as TGTGCCTGGAGTTTAGGGACAGGGAGGCTTACCTTC. This translates into CAWSLGTGRLTF. The full variable domain, in which reference TRBV30 and TRBJ1-2 provide the parts outside the CDR3, is SQTIHQWPATLVQPVGSPLSLECTVEGTSNPNLYWYRQAAGRGLQLLFYSVGIGQISSEVPQNLSASRPQDRQFILSSKKLLLSDSGFYLCAWSLGTGRLTFGSGTRLTVV.

V gene TRBV5-1 combines with J gene TRBJ1-1; 9 nucleotides align to TRBD1. V was clipped by 0 bases and J by 4 bases; unmatched bases: 4. The CDR3 contains 15 residues. Germline CDR1 SGHRS, CDR2 YFSETQ. The CDR3 DNA sequence: TGCGCCAGCAGCTTGGGGGGGACAGGGACCACTGAAGCTTTCTTT. Protein product: CASSLGGTGTTEAFF.